A selection of T cell receptor beta chains follows, all from one sample in a study of shared clonotypes between healthy human individuals. Assay used: immunoSEQ multiplex PCR; TCRdb lists only in-frame clones, some missing. The sample consists of 2 million to 2.5 million clones, approximately 94% of them appearing once. Sequenced input: naive CD4+ T cells sorted from blood. The source of these receptors is a man in his late teens or twenties in good health. Both conserved end residues are part of each CDR3. The D gene is left open where the match is weak. Clone size is shown for a subset of rows, as once, few, many or a class of expanded clone.

d_call: -; clone_size: -; j_call: TRBJ1-1; v_call: TRBV29-1; cdr3_nt: TGCAGCGTTGGGGCGGGAAACACTGAAGCTTTCTTT; cdr3_aa: CSVGAGNTEAFF
d_call: -; clone_size: -; j_call: TRBJ2-5; v_call: TRBV7-9; cdr3_nt: TGTGCCAGCAGCTCTCGCGGAGCAGAGACCCAGTACTTC; cdr3_aa: CASSSRGAETQYF
d_call: -; clone_size: -; j_call: TRBJ1-1; v_call: TRBV6-5; cdr3_nt: TGTGCCAGCCTCGAAGACCCAGGGTGGACCACTGAAGCTTTCTTT; cdr3_aa: CASLEDPGWTTEAFF
d_call: -; clone_size: -; j_call: TRBJ2-2; v_call: TRBV7-6; cdr3_nt: TGTGCCAGCAGCTTGGGCAGGGTTGGTACCGGGGAGCTGTTTTTT; cdr3_aa: CASSLGRVGTGELFF
d_call: -; clone_size: -; j_call: TRBJ2-2; v_call: TRBV7-2; cdr3_nt: TGTGCCAGCAGCCCGCTAGGGACCACGAACACCGGGGAGCTGTTTTTT; cdr3_aa: CASSPLGTTNTGELFF
d_call: TRBD1; clone_size: -; j_call: TRBJ1-5; v_call: TRBV19; cdr3_nt: TGTGCCAGTAGGGAGACAGGGTTCAATCAGCCCCAGCATTTT; cdr3_aa: CASRETGFNQPQHF
d_call: -; clone_size: -; j_call: TRBJ2-7; v_call: TRBV2; cdr3_nt: TGTGCCAGCAGTGTCGAGGCCCCCTACGAGCAGTACTTC; cdr3_aa: CASSVEAPYEQYF
d_call: -; clone_size: -; j_call: TRBJ1-3; v_call: TRBV11-1; cdr3_nt: TGTGCCAGCAGCGGGCAAACAGGGAGCGGAAACACCATATATTTT; cdr3_aa: CASSGQTGSGNTIYF
d_call: -; clone_size: -; j_call: TRBJ2-4; v_call: TRBV9; cdr3_nt: TGTGCCAGCAGCCCACTAAGGGGAGCGAACATTCAGTACTTC; cdr3_aa: CASSPLRGANIQYF
d_call: -; clone_size: -; j_call: TRBJ1-5; v_call: TRBV2; cdr3_nt: TGTGCCAGCAGTGATGGATGGACCGGAGGACCCCAGCATTTT; cdr3_aa: CASSDGWTGGPQHF
d_call: -; clone_size: -; j_call: TRBJ2-6; v_call: TRBV5-6; cdr3_nt: TGTGCCAGCAGCTTGCTGACAGCAGGGGGGCTCTCTGGGGCCAACGTCCTGACTTTC; cdr3_aa: CASSLLTAGGLSGANVLTF
d_call: -; clone_size: -; j_call: TRBJ2-3; v_call: TRBV29-1; cdr3_nt: TGCAGCGTTGGTCAGGGAGGGGGCCACACAGATACGCAGTATTTT; cdr3_aa: CSVGQGGGHTDTQYF
d_call: TRBD1; clone_size: -; j_call: TRBJ1-1; v_call: TRBV7-2; cdr3_nt: TGTGCCAGCAGTTTTGGGACAGGGAACACTGAAGCTTTCTTT; cdr3_aa: CASSFGTGNTEAFF
d_call: TRBD1; clone_size: -; j_call: TRBJ2-7; v_call: TRBV28; cdr3_nt: TGTGCCAGCAGATCACAGGGGGTGTACGAGCAGTACTTC; cdr3_aa: CASRSQGVYEQYF
d_call: TRBD1; clone_size: -; j_call: TRBJ1-4; v_call: TRBV7-6; cdr3_nt: TGTGCCAGCAGCTTGGGGAGGGGACAGTCTAATGAAAAACTGTTTTTT; cdr3_aa: CASSLGRGQSNEKLFF
d_call: -; clone_size: -; j_call: TRBJ1-2; v_call: TRBV15; cdr3_nt: TGTGCCACCAGCAGAGGGGGGCATTTGTCAGGCCCATCCTATGGCTACACCTTC; cdr3_aa: CATSRGGHLSGPSYGYTF
d_call: TRBD1; clone_size: once; j_call: TRBJ2-7; v_call: TRBV6-1; cdr3_nt: TGTGCCAGCAACCGGGACAGGATCAACGAGCAGTACTTC; cdr3_aa: CASNRDRINEQYF
d_call: -; clone_size: -; j_call: TRBJ2-7; v_call: TRBV6-4; cdr3_nt: TGTGCCAGCAGTGAGAAAAGCGAATTGGGAATCCTTCAGTACTTC; cdr3_aa: CASSEKSELGILQYF
d_call: -; clone_size: -; j_call: TRBJ1-5; v_call: TRBV27; cdr3_nt: TGTGCCAGCAGCACCAGCCGGGACACCTATAGCAATCAGCCCCAGCATTTT; cdr3_aa: CASSTSRDTYSNQPQHF
d_call: TRBD1; clone_size: -; j_call: TRBJ2-5; v_call: TRBV5-6; cdr3_nt: TGTGCCAGCAGCGGTAGGACAGGAGAGGGGACCCAGTACTTC; cdr3_aa: CASSGRTGEGTQYF
d_call: TRBD2; clone_size: -; j_call: TRBJ2-7; v_call: TRBV5-1; cdr3_nt: TGCGCCAGCAGCCGGACTAGCGGGGTTCTAGACGAGCAGTACTTC; cdr3_aa: CASSRTSGVLDEQYF
d_call: TRBD1; clone_size: -; j_call: TRBJ1-6; v_call: TRBV18; cdr3_nt: TGTGCCAGCTCACCCTCCGGGACAGGTAGCTCCTATAATTCACCCCTCCACTTT; cdr3_aa: CASSPSGTGSSYNSPLHF
d_call: -; clone_size: -; j_call: TRBJ1-2; v_call: TRBV2; cdr3_nt: TGTGCCAGCAGTGAAGGGGGGGCCCTCTATGGCTACACCTTC; cdr3_aa: CASSEGGALYGYTF
d_call: -; clone_size: -; j_call: TRBJ2-1; v_call: TRBV7-2; cdr3_nt: TGTGCCAGCAGCTCTAGTTCCGTTTCCGGGCAGTTCTTC; cdr3_aa: CASSSSSVSGQFF
d_call: TRBD2; clone_size: -; j_call: TRBJ2-3; v_call: TRBV18; cdr3_nt: TGTGCCAGCTCACCGATCGGGACTAGTGGGAGCACAGATACGCAGTATTTT; cdr3_aa: CASSPIGTSGSTDTQYF
d_call: -; clone_size: -; j_call: TRBJ1-3; v_call: TRBV18; cdr3_nt: TGTGCCAGCTCACCAGGGCAGCCACTATCTGGAAACACCATATATTTT; cdr3_aa: CASSPGQPLSGNTIYF
d_call: -; clone_size: once; j_call: TRBJ2-5; v_call: TRBV6-5; cdr3_nt: TGTGCCAGCAGTTACTCCCACCAAGAGACCCAGTACTTC; cdr3_aa: CASSYSHQETQYF
d_call: -; clone_size: -; j_call: TRBJ1-6; v_call: TRBV4-1; cdr3_nt: TGCGCCAGCAGCCAACTTAGGGATTCACCCCTCCACTTT; cdr3_aa: CASSQLRDSPLHF
d_call: -; clone_size: -; j_call: TRBJ1-2; v_call: TRBV5-1; cdr3_nt: TGCGCCAGCAGCTTGGCCCAGGCCGGAGGGTCCAACTATGGCTACACCTTC; cdr3_aa: CASSLAQAGGSNYGYTF
d_call: -; clone_size: -; j_call: TRBJ2-6; v_call: TRBV9; cdr3_nt: TGTGCCAGCAGCGCTCCTACTGGGGCCAACGTCCTGACTTTC; cdr3_aa: CASSAPTGANVLTF
d_call: -; clone_size: -; j_call: TRBJ1-5; v_call: TRBV7-7; cdr3_nt: TGTGCTAGCAGCTTAGACGTCAATCAGCCCCAGCATTTT; cdr3_aa: CASSLDVNQPQHF
d_call: TRBD2; clone_size: -; j_call: TRBJ2-7; v_call: TRBV18; cdr3_nt: TGTGCCAGCTCCCAGACTAGCGACGTCTACGAGCAGTACTTC; cdr3_aa: CASSQTSDVYEQYF
d_call: -; clone_size: -; j_call: TRBJ1-6; v_call: TRBV28; cdr3_nt: TGTGCCAGCAGCCGGCCCGATTCACCCCTCCACTTT; cdr3_aa: CASSRPDSPLHF
d_call: -; clone_size: -; j_call: TRBJ1-5; v_call: TRBV7-3; cdr3_nt: TGTGCCAGCGGGGGTGACAGTAGGGGGAGATTCTATCAGCCCCAGCATTTT; cdr3_aa: CASGGDSRGRFYQPQHF
d_call: -; clone_size: -; j_call: TRBJ1-6; v_call: TRBV5-1; cdr3_nt: TGCGCCAGCAGTCTAGAGGGCAGTAATTCACCCCTCCACTTT; cdr3_aa: CASSLEGSNSPLHF
d_call: TRBD1; clone_size: -; j_call: TRBJ2-7; v_call: TRBV27; cdr3_nt: TGTGCCAGCAGTTCCTCCGGGACAGCCGGCTACGAGCAGTACTTC; cdr3_aa: CASSSSGTAGYEQYF
d_call: TRBD1; clone_size: -; j_call: TRBJ1-2; v_call: TRBV5-6; cdr3_nt: TGTGCCAGCAGCTTGACAGGGGCTAACTATGGCTACACCTTC; cdr3_aa: CASSLTGANYGYTF
d_call: -; clone_size: once; j_call: TRBJ1-2; v_call: TRBV6-5; cdr3_nt: TGTGCCAGCAGTTACTCTGGGCGGCCCTATGGCTACACCTTC; cdr3_aa: CASSYSGRPYGYTF
d_call: -; clone_size: -; j_call: TRBJ2-1; v_call: TRBV11-3; cdr3_nt: TGTGCCAGCAGCCCGTCGTTGGGCCTCTACAATGAGCAGTTCTTC; cdr3_aa: CASSPSLGLYNEQFF
d_call: -; clone_size: -; j_call: TRBJ2-2; v_call: TRBV5-1; cdr3_nt: TGCGCCAGCAGCCAGGACGGTGAGAACACCGGGGAGCTGTTTTTT; cdr3_aa: CASSQDGENTGELFF
d_call: -; clone_size: -; j_call: TRBJ1-5; v_call: TRBV6-1; cdr3_nt: TGTGCCAGCAGTACGCAGGGTATCGGCAATCAGCCCCAGCATTTT; cdr3_aa: CASSTQGIGNQPQHF
d_call: -; clone_size: -; j_call: TRBJ1-1; v_call: TRBV28; cdr3_nt: TGTGCCAGCAGTTTAATGGACCTTCAAGCTTTCTTT; cdr3_aa: CASSLMDLQAFF
d_call: -; clone_size: -; j_call: TRBJ2-3; v_call: TRBV28; cdr3_nt: TGTGCCAGCAGTTTGCCGGCGGATACGCAGTATTTT; cdr3_aa: CASSLPADTQYF
d_call: -; clone_size: -; j_call: TRBJ1-1; v_call: TRBV29-1; cdr3_nt: TGCAGCGTTGAATATTTAGGGCAGAAGAACACTGAAGCTTTCTTT; cdr3_aa: CSVEYLGQKNTEAFF